These 28 T cell receptor beta chains were all obtained from the same sample, sequenced in a study of blood T cell repertoires in COVID-19. This table comes from immunoSEQ multiplex PCR, and its TCRdb copy is limited to in-frame clones, with some not included. The sample lists roughly 150,000 clones; under 90% were seen once. The sequenced sample consisted of peripheral blood. These TCRs come from a woman older than 75 with acute or convalescent COVID-19.

V and J are TRBV19 and TRBJ1-5, with D possibly TRBD1 on 6 matching bases. The length of the CDR3 is 14 residues. Germline loops: CDR1 LNHDA, CDR2 SQIVND (reference sequence). V was cut by 6 bases and J by 7 bases, with 16 bases left in between. The CDR3 loop reads CASRRGGEQQPQHF. Written as DNA, the CDR3 is TGTGCCAGTAGGAGGGGGGGGGAGCAACAGCCCCAGCATTTT. Full variable domain (rest looked up from reference TRBV19 and TRBJ1-5): DGGITQSPKYLFRKEGQNVTLSCEQNLNHDAMYWYRQDPGQGLRLIYYSQIVNDFQKGDIAEGYSVSREKKESFPLTVTSAQKNPTAFYLCASRRGGEQQPQHFGDGTRLSIL.

This clone showed up just once. The genes are TRBV7-2 and TRBJ2-3; 9 bases line up with TRBD1. This CDR3 is built from 15 residues. J gave up 3 bases and V 1 base, and 2 bases lay outside the gene matches. Germline CDR1 reads SGHTA; CDR2 reads FQGNSA. In nucleotides, the CDR3 is TGTGCCAGCAGCTTAGTCGGGACAGGGACAGATACGCAGTATTTT. This codes for CASSLVGTGTDTQYF.

The table lists this clone with a few counts. The chain joins TRBV27 to TRBJ1-5; a weak D match, TRBD1 (6 bases). Germline CDR1 is MNHEY and CDR2 is SMNVEV (reference sequence). Trimming pared 5 bases from V and 5 bases from J, leaving 10 bases between. CDR3 length: 13 residues. CDR3 DNA: TGTGCCAGCAGTATTTACAGGGATCAGCCCCAGCATTTT. This encodes CASSIYRDQPQHF.

The chain uses TRBV7-9 and TRBJ2-7; TRBD2 matches 9 bases. The V gene's germline CDR1 is SEHNR and CDR2 FQNEAQ (reference sequence). V shed 5 bases, J shed 6 bases, and the junction held 11 bases outside the gene matches. The CDR3 runs to 15 residues. The CDR3, as DNA: TGTGCCAGCAGCCCGCCGGCGGGAGGGCCGGGCGAGCAGTACTTC. Its translation is CASSPPAGGPGEQYF.

The rearrangement links TRBV9 to TRBJ2-7; TRBD1 agrees at 9 bases. After removal of 0 bases from V and 0 bases from J, the junction contained 4 bases not matched to a gene. CDR1 and CDR2 from the germline V gene are SGDLS and YYNGEE. This CDR3 comprises 16 residues. The CDR3 DNA follows: TGTGCCAGCAGCGTAGGGGGACAGGGAATCTCCTACGAGCAGTACTTC. Protein sequence: CASSVGGQGISYEQYF.

The V and J genes are TRBV7-8 and TRBJ2-1; 9 nucleotides line up with TRBD1. Germline loops: CDR1 SGHVS, CDR2 FQNEAQ. This CDR3 has 15 residues. The junction had 10 bases not matched to a gene; V was cut back by 4 bases and J by 9 bases. CDR3 region: CASSSFPGQGTEQFF. In DNA form, the CDR3 reads TGTGCCAGCAGCTCCTTCCCGGGACAGGGCACTGAGCAGTTCTTC.

The V and J genes are TRBV28 and TRBJ2-7; D unclear. Looked up from germline, CDR1 is MDHEN and CDR2 is SYDVKM. The V gene lost 4 bases and the J gene lost 2 bases, with 12 bases spanning the gap. The CDR3 runs 14 residues. The CDR3 bases are TGTGCCAGCAGTTCCCCCCTTCCCCCCTACGAGCAGTACTTC. Amino acids: CASSSPLPPYEQYF.

The rearrangement uses TRBV5-1 and TRBJ2-7; TRBD1 agrees at 7 bases. Germline assignment: CDR1 SGHRS and CDR2 YFSETQ. Trimming removed 4 bases from V and 4 bases from J; junction bases left unmatched: 11. The CDR3 is made up of 15 amino acids. Here the CDR3 DNA reads TGCGCCAGCAGCCTACGAGTGGGACAGAGTTACGAGCAGTACTTC. Amino acid sequence: CASSLRVGQSYEQYF.

This chain uses TRBV11-2 with TRBJ2-2; 7 bases map to TRBD1. The V and J ends lost 2 bases and 5 bases, in that order; junction bases with no gene match: 8. This CDR3 has 16 amino acids. Germline V gene lookup returns CDR1 SGHAT and CDR2 FQNNGV. DNA of the CDR3: TGTGCCAGCAGCTTAAGAGGGGGCTACGGGACCGGGGAGCTGTTTTTT. This encodes CASSLRGGYGTGELFF.

The count of this clone is one. The gene calls are TRBV5-1 and TRBJ2-5; 8 nucleotides align to TRBD2. CDR3 size: 13 residues. In germline, CDR1 is SGHRS, CDR2 YFSETQ. Trimming removed 6 bases from V and 4 bases from J; junction bases left unmatched: 5. The CDR3 DNA follows: TGCGCCAGCAATCCAGCGGGGGTAGAGACCCAGTACTTC. Protein sequence: CASNPAGVETQYF.

The chain links TRBV19 to TRBJ2-3, with 9 bases fitting TRBD1. V was pared by 6 bases and J by 6 bases, with 10 bases of the junction left unmatched. CDR3 length: 15 residues. The germline CDR1 and CDR2 sequences are LNHDA and SQIVND (reference sequence). DNA for the CDR3: TGTGCCAGTAGCCCGGGACAGGGATTGAGTGATACGCAGTATTTT. Protein product: CASSPGQGLSDTQYF.

The J gene is TRBJ1-4, the V gene TRBV5-6; the D gene is possibly TRBD1 (5 bases). Per germline, CDR1 SGHDT and CDR2 YYEEEE. This CDR3 has 15 amino acids. The V end was cut by 0 bases, the J end by 11 bases, with 17 bases between. The CDR3 here is CASSLEGALRGKLFF. In nucleotides, the CDR3 is TGTGCCAGCAGCTTGGAAGGGGCTCTGCGGGGGAAACTGTTTTTT.

This clone has a handful of counts. The gene calls are TRBV6-5 and TRBJ1-6; D gene ambiguous. The CDR3 extends over 16 amino acids. Germline V gene data show CDR1 as MNHEY and CDR2 as SVGAGI. Trimming shortened V by 0 bases and J by 7 bases, and 13 bases separated the two germline ends. The CDR3: CASSYSGLFGNSPLHF. In nucleotides, the CDR3 is TGTGCCAGCAGTTACTCTGGACTCTTTGGAAATTCACCCCTCCACTTT.

The V and J genes are TRBV24-1 and TRBJ2-5, with TRBD2 identical over 10 bases. The length of the CDR3 is 17 residues. After removal of 5 bases from V and 1 base from J, the junction contained 9 bases not matched to a gene. Germline CDR1 and CDR2: KGHDR and SFDVKD. In nucleotides, the CDR3 is TGTGCCACCAGTGTAAGAACTAGCGGGGTTCCCCAAGAGACCCAGTACTTC. Protein product: CATSVRTSGVPQETQYF.

The V gene is TRBV30, the J gene TRBJ1-5; maybe TRBD1 (5 bases). The CDR3 runs to 13 residues. The germline V and J ends were trimmed by 2 bases and 6 bases, with 11 bases remaining between them. Germline-derived CDR1 and CDR2 are GTSNPN and SVGIG (reference sequence). This CDR3 is CAWSPGLSQPQHF. CDR3 coding DNA: TGTGCCTGGAGTCCAGGGCTGAGTCAGCCCCAGCATTTT.

The CDR3: CASSPRLSPQETQYF. In DNA, the CDR3 is TGTGCCAGCAGCCCAAGACTCTCCCCCCAAGAGACCCAGTACTTC. The genes are TRBV7-2 and TRBJ2-5; D is unresolved. V shed 5 bases and J shed 1 base, with 14 bases lying between them. Germline V CDR1 and CDR2: SGHTA, FQGNSA. This CDR3 region has 15 residues.

In this sample, this clone turned up a few times. V is TRBV12-3 or TRBV12-4 and J is TRBJ2-7; possibly TRBD1 for D (6 bases). V was pared by 6 bases and J by 3 bases, with 12 bases between. This CDR3 has 13 amino acids. CDR3 amino acids: CASSPGQFYEQYF. In DNA form, the CDR3 reads TGTGCCAGCAGCCCTGGACAGTTCTACGAGCAGTACTTC.

This chain links TRBV2 with TRBJ2-5, with D tentatively TRBD1 (5 bases). Per germline, CDR1 SNHLY and CDR2 FYNNEI. V gave up 7 bases and J gave up 5 bases, with 17 bases separating them. The CDR3 is 14 amino acids. The CDR3: CASKRGAVLETQYF. CDR3 bases: TGTGCCAGCAAAAGGGGCGCGGTGTTGGAGACCCAGTACTTC.

The V gene is TRBV3-1 (or the pseudogene TRBV3-2), the J gene TRBJ2-3; D is possibly TRBD1 (5 bases). This CDR3 has 16 residues. V was trimmed by 2 bases and J by 2 bases, leaving 14 bases between them. Germline loops: CDR1 LGHDT, CDR2 YNNKEL (reference sequence). CDR3 in DNA: TGTGCCAGCAGCCAAAGGTTAAGGGGCGTCACAGATACGCAGTATTTT. It codes for CASSQRLRGVTDTQYF.

This clone appeared once. The J gene is TRBJ2-7, the V gene TRBV15; weak D call: TRBD1 (6 bases). V was trimmed by 1 base and J by 3 bases, leaving 10 bases between them. Germline V lookup: CDR1 LNHNV, CDR2 YYDKDF (reference sequence). The length of the CDR3 is 14 residues. This CDR3 is CATSRARDNYEQYF. Here the CDR3 DNA reads TGTGCCACCAGCAGAGCACGGGACAACTACGAGCAGTACTTC. Full variable domain (outside the CDR3, taken from reference TRBV15 and TRBJ2-7): DAMVIQNPRYQVTQFGKPVTLSCSQTLNHNVMYWYQQKSSQAPKLLFHYYDKDFNNEADTPDNFQSRRPNTSFCFLDIRSPGLGDTAMYLCATSRARDNYEQYFGPGTRLTVT.

This chain connects TRBV20-1 to TRBJ1-5, with a tentative D call TRBD1 (5 bases). Germline values: CDR1 DFQATT, CDR2 SNEGSKA (reference sequence). The CDR3 contains 11 residues. The ends were cut back, 3 bases at V and 16 bases at J, with 16 bases in the middle. DNA for the CDR3: TGCAGTGCTAGTGCAGGGTTACTGCAACATTTT. Amino acids: CSASAGLLQHF.

This rearrangement joins TRBV19 to TRBJ2-5, with TRBD1 matching 8 bases. This CDR3 has 16 amino acids. The ends lost 0 bases at V and 5 bases at J; junction bases unmatched: 8. Germline CDR1 LNHDA, CDR2 SQIVND (reference sequence). CDR3 sequence: CASSIDLTGGRETQYF. The CDR3 DNA reads as TGTGCCAGTAGTATAGATCTAACAGGGGGGAGGGAGACCCAGTACTTC.

This chain links TRBV19 with TRBJ1-5; weak D call: TRBD1 (5 bases). The germline V and J ends were trimmed by 7 bases and 0 bases, with 16 bases remaining between them. Germline V gene lookup returns CDR1 LNHDA and CDR2 SQIVND (reference sequence). There are 16 residues in the CDR3. CDR3 sequence reads: CASNLKTDHSNQPQHF. The DNA for the CDR3 is TGTGCCAGTAACCTCAAGACAGACCATAGCAATCAGCCCCAGCATTTT.

The CDR3 coding sequence is TGTGCCAGCAGTCACGGCGGGAACCGAGCAACTAATGAAAAACTGTTTTTT. Protein: CASSHGGNRATNEKLFF. The chain recombines TRBV25-1 with TRBJ1-4; no definite D call. The CDR3 is 17 amino acids. The V gene lost 5 bases and the J gene lost 0 bases, with 16 bases spanning the gap. Germline V lookup: CDR1 MGHDK, CDR2 SYGVNS.

The rearrangement uses TRBV5-6 and TRBJ2-7, with a weak D call TRBD1 (6 bases). Looked up from germline, CDR1 is SGHDT and CDR2 is YYEEEE. Between the trimmed V and J ends, which lost 3 bases and 4 bases, there was a span of 17 bases. The CDR3 sequence is 15 residues long. The CDR3 DNA reads as TGTGCCAGCAGCTCCGTGGGGGCTCCACCTTACGAGCAGTACTTC. This codes for CASSSVGAPPYEQYF.

The chain uses TRBV30 and TRBJ1-2; D unclear. Germline V gene lookup returns CDR1 GTSNPN and CDR2 SVGIG (reference sequence). The CDR3 totals 12 residues. Trimming took off 0 bases at V and 5 bases at J, with 7 bases between the two ends. CDR3 coding DNA: TGTGCCTGGAGTGTGAGAACTTATGGCTACACCTTC. Translation gives CAWSVRTYGYTF. Full variable domain (outside the CDR3, taken from reference TRBV30 and TRBJ1-2): SQTIHQWPATLVQPVGSPLSLECTVEGTSNPNLYWYRQAAGRGLQLLFYSVGIGQISSEVPQNLSASRPQDRQFILSSKKLLLSDSGFYLCAWSVRTYGYTFGSGTRLTVV.

The chain links TRBV19 to TRBJ1-4; 9 bases fit TRBD1. CDR1 is LNHDA and CDR2 is SQIVND in the germline V gene (reference sequence). Germline trimming cut 3 bases from V and 8 bases from J; bases unmatched to any gene: 16. The CDR3 contains 18 residues. DNA of the CDR3: TGTGCCAGTAGTATTCAACTGCGACAGGGGGGTCTTGGGGAAAAACTGTTTTTT. Amino acid sequence: CASSIQLRQGGLGEKLFF.

The chain is built from TRBV14 and TRBJ2-5; 8 bases are a match to TRBD1. Trimming took 2 bases from V and 0 from J; bases not matched to a gene: 5. The CDR3 totals 16 residues. CDR1 and CDR2 (germline): SGHDN, FVKESK. For the CDR3, the DNA is TGTGCCAGCAGCCAAATAGGACAGGGTGACCAAGAGACCCAGTACTTC. Its translation: CASSQIGQGDQETQYF.